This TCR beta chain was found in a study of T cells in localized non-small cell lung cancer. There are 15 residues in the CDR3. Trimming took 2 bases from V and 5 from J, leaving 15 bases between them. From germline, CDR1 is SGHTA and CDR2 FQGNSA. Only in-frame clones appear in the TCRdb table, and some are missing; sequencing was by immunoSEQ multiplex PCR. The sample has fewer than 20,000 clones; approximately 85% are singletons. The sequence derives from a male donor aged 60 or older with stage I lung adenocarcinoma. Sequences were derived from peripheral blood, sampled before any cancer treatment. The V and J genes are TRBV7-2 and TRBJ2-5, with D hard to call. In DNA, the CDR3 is TGTGCCAGCAGCTTAAGGAGAAGGGAAAGGGAGACCCAGTACTTC. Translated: CASSLRRRERETQYF.